A single sample is the source of the 20 T cell receptor beta chains below, sequenced in a study of control samples from healthy donors and cancer patients. The data were produced by immunoSEQ multiplex PCR, yet TCRdb's version contains in-frame clones alone and is incomplete. The data show about 140,000 clones, with about 86% seen just once and about 1.8% held by the top ten. The sample was blood. Every receptor here comes from a man aged 18 to 35 in good health.

The V gene is TRBV27, the J gene TRBJ2-3, with D tentatively TRBD1 (5 bases). Trimming shortened V by 3 bases and J by 0 bases, and 10 bases separated the two germline ends. This CDR3 is 15 amino acids long. Germline V lookup: CDR1 MNHEY, CDR2 SMNVEV (reference sequence). The CDR3 DNA is TGTGCCAGCAGTTTCCCCCCAGGGAGCACAGATACGCAGTATTTT. Its protein product is CASSFPPGSTDTQYF.

The J gene is TRBJ2-5, the V gene TRBV24-1; 8 positions match TRBD2. Germline values: CDR1 KGHDR, CDR2 SFDVKD. V dropped 9 bases and J dropped 0; count of bases not matched to a gene: 8. This CDR3 comprises 15 residues. CDR3 loop: CATAPASGYQETQYF. CDR3 DNA sequence: TGTGCCACCGCCCCGGCTAGCGGGTACCAAGAGACCCAGTACTTC.

The table lists this clone with a count of one. The chain carries TRBV6-6 and TRBJ1-5; TRBD1 matches 8 bases. J was trimmed by 7 bases and V by 1 base; bases with no gene match: 6. CDR1 and CDR2 (germline): MNHNY, SVGAGI (reference sequence). CDR3 size: 15 residues. The CDR3 protein is CASSYFGQGGQPQHF. For the CDR3, the DNA is TGTGCCAGCAGTTACTTTGGACAGGGAGGACAGCCCCAGCATTTT.

The chain combines TRBV5-1 with TRBJ1-2, with D hard to call. CDR1 is SGHRS, CDR2 YFSETQ, per germline. V lost 2 bases, J lost 2 bases, and 16 bases lay in between. The CDR3 is 16 residues long. The CDR3 DNA follows: TGCGCCAGCAGCTTCAGTCCGAGGACGGTAAACTATGGCTACACCTTC. Protein sequence: CASSFSPRTVNYGYTF.

In its sample, this clone was seen once. The CDR3 region is CASSLSAAGARNYGYTF. The CDR3 nucleotides are TGCGCCAGCAGCTTGAGTGCGGCGGGGGCGCGAAACTATGGCTACACCTTC. J is TRBJ1-2 and V is TRBV5-1; D possibly corresponds to TRBD1 (6 bases). Trimming stripped 1 base from V and 2 bases from J, with 18 bases between. The germline gives CDR1 SGHRS, CDR2 YFSETQ. CDR3 size: 17 residues.

J is TRBJ2-7 and V is TRBV5-4, with D uncertain. Germline assignment: CDR1 SGHNT and CDR2 YYREEE (reference sequence). The CDR3 sequence is 13 residues long. V was trimmed by 2 bases and J by 3 bases, leaving 9 bases between them. The CDR3 protein is CASSLGQYYEQYF. Here the CDR3 DNA reads TGTGCCAGCAGCTTAGGCCAGTACTACGAGCAGTACTTC.

The chain is built from TRBV5-1 and TRBJ1-6; D ambiguous. The CDR3 is 14 amino acids. Germline V gene lookup returns CDR1 SGHRS and CDR2 YFSETQ. V lost 3 bases and J 8 bases, leaving 12 bases between the germline ends. The CDR3, as DNA: TGCGCCAGCAGCTCTGGCGGGTTAGATTCACCCCTCCACTTT. As protein: CASSSGGLDSPLHF.

In this sample, this clone turned up once. The gene calls are TRBV28 and TRBJ1-2; D possibly corresponds to TRBD1 (5 bases). V was clipped by 7 bases and J by 4 bases, with 16 bases between them. The CDR3 covers 14 residues. In germline, CDR1 is MDHEN, CDR2 SYDVKM. The CDR3 DNA follows: TGTGCCAGCATCGCTTTGCCAGACAGCTATGGCTACACCTTC. Protein sequence: CASIALPDSYGYTF.

The chain uses TRBV5-8 and TRBJ2-2, with TRBD1 matching over 9 bases. Trimming at V came to 1 base and at J to 4 bases, leaving 5 bases not matched to a gene. The CDR3 contains 16 residues. Germline loops: CDR1 SGHTS, CDR2 YDEGEE. The CDR3 bases are TGTGCCAGCAGCTTGCCAGGACAGGGGAGCACCGGGGAGCTGTTTTTT. Its translation is CASSLPGQGSTGELFF.

The chain carries TRBV6-5 and TRBJ2-3; 7 bases map to TRBD2. The CDR3 contains 14 residues. Germline V lookup: CDR1 MNHEY, CDR2 SVGAGI. Trimming took 6 bases from V and 6 from J; bases not matched to a gene: 9. CDR3 sequence reads: CASRAPGGDDTQYF. The CDR3 DNA sequence: TGTGCCAGCAGGGCCCCTGGGGGGGATGATACGCAGTATTTT.

The chain combines TRBV3-1 (or the pseudogene TRBV3-2) with TRBJ1-1; the D gene is possibly TRBD1 (5 bases). The CDR3 runs to 15 residues. Trimming left V 4 bases short and J 4 bases short, with 16 bases between. CDR1 and CDR2 from the germline V gene are LGHDT and YNNKEL (reference sequence). CDR3 sequence reads: CASSRRGREGTEAFF. CDR3 DNA: TGTGCCAGCAGCCGGCGGGGGAGGGAGGGCACTGAAGCTTTCTTT.

This clone was observed a few times. The genes are TRBV4-1 and TRBJ2-7, with 7 bases aligning to TRBD1. CDR3 length: 15 residues. Germline-derived CDR1 and CDR2 are MGHRA and YSYEKL. V shed 4 bases, J shed 5 bases, and the junction held 11 bases outside the gene matches. The CDR3 DNA sequence: TGCGCCAGCAGCCTAAGGACAGGAATTTACGACGAGCAGTACTTC. It encodes CASSLRTGIYDEQYF.

The chain combines TRBV7-9 with TRBJ2-1; 7 positions match TRBD1. This CDR3 has 15 amino acids. The V gene end was trimmed by 6 bases and the J gene end by 0 bases; junction bases not matched to a gene: 5. Per the germline V gene, CDR1 is SEHNR and CDR2 is FQNEAQ (reference sequence). CDR3 DNA sequence: TGTGCCAGCAGTCAGACAGGGCCCTCCTACAATGAGCAGTTCTTC. Its translation is CASSQTGPSYNEQFF.

V and J are TRBV9 and TRBJ2-1; TRBD2 aligns across 8 bases. The germline gives CDR1 SGDLS, CDR2 YYNGEE. V lost 8 bases, J lost 4 bases, and 5 bases stayed unmatched. The CDR3 covers 13 residues. The CDR3 region has the DNA TGTGCCAGAACGGGGGGGATATACAATGAGCAGTTCTTC. Translation: CARTGGIYNEQFF.

This clone has only one observation. This chain links TRBV25-1 with TRBJ2-7; D call uncertain. Trimming stripped 4 bases from V and 6 bases from J, with 7 bases between. This CDR3 has 11 residues. CDR1 is MGHDK and CDR2 is SYGVNS in the germline V gene. CDR3 nucleotides: TGTGCCAGCAGTGGGGGAACCGAGCAGTACTTC. Translation: CASSGGTEQYF.

This clone was seen a handful of times. DNA for the CDR3: TGTGCCATCACGACCGGGACAGCGAACACCGGGGAGCTGTTTTTT. Translating gives CAITTGTANTGELFF. The rearrangement links TRBV7-9 to TRBJ2-2, with TRBD1 identical over 7 bases. Germline lookup yields CDR1 SEHNR and CDR2 FQNEAQ (reference sequence). The trim removed 10 bases at V and 0 bases at J, leaving 8 bases unmatched. The CDR3 has 15 residues.

The J gene is TRBJ1-6, the V gene TRBV28; 7 positions agree with TRBD1. The CDR3 runs to 16 residues. Germline values: CDR1 MDHEN, CDR2 SYDVKM. V dropped 6 bases and J dropped 1; count of bases not matched to a gene: 6. The CDR3 DNA sequence: TGTGCCAGCAGATCAGGGGGGTTTTCCTATAATTCACCCCTCCACTTT. It specifies CASRSGGFSYNSPLHF. The variable domain in full, with the rest retrieved from reference TRBV28 and TRBJ1-6, is DVKVTQSSRYLVKRTGEKVFLECVQDMDHENMFWYRQDPGLGLRLIYFSYDVKMKEKGDIPEGYSVSREKKERFSLILESASTNQTSMYLCASRSGGFSYNSPLHFGNGTRLTVT.

V usage is TRBV30 and J usage is TRBJ2-1; 8 bases are shared with TRBD2. Per germline, CDR1 GTSNPN and CDR2 SVGIG (reference sequence). The J segment lost 4 bases and the V segment lost 2 bases, leaving 7 bases of the junction unmatched. This CDR3 spans 15 amino acids. The DNA of the CDR3 is TGTGCCTGGAGTCCTCGGGGGGGCCCTTACAATGAGCAGTTCTTC. Its translation: CAWSPRGGPYNEQFF.

The chain links TRBV24-1 to TRBJ2-3; a weak D match, TRBD2 (6 bases). The CDR3 has 14 amino acids. Germline assignment: CDR1 KGHDR and CDR2 SFDVKD. The V and J ends lost 2 bases and 1 base respectively, with 6 bases between them. The CDR3 DNA is TGTGCCACCAGTGATTCTAGCGGCACAGATACGCAGTATTTT. Translating gives CATSDSSGTDTQYF.

The J gene is TRBJ2-4, the V gene TRBV5-8; TRBD2 aligns across 7 bases. V was pared by 5 bases and J by 0 bases, with 11 bases of the junction left unmatched. Germline V gene lookup returns CDR1 SGHTS and CDR2 YDEGEE. The CDR3 is 17 residues long. The CDR3 sequence: CASRHTGGSKAKNIQYF. For the CDR3, the DNA is TGTGCCAGCAGACATACCGGGGGGTCCAAAGCCAAAAACATTCAGTACTTC.